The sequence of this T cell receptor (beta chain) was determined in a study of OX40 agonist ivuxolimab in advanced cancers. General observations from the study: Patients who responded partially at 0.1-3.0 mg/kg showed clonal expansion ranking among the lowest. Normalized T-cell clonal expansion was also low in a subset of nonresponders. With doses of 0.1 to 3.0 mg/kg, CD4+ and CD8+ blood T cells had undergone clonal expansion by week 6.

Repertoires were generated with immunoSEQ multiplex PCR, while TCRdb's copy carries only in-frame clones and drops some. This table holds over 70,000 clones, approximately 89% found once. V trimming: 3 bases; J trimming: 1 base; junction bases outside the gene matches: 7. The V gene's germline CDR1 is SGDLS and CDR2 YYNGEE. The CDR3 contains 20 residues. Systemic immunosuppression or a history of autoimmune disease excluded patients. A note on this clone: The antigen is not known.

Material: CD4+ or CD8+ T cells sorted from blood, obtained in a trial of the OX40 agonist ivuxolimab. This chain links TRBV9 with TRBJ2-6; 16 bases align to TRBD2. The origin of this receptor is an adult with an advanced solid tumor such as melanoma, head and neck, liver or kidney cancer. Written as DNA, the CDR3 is TGTGCCAGCAGCGCCCCCGCGGGACTAGCGGGAGGGTCTGGGGCCAACGTCCTGACTTTC. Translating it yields CASSAPAGLAGGSGANVLTF.